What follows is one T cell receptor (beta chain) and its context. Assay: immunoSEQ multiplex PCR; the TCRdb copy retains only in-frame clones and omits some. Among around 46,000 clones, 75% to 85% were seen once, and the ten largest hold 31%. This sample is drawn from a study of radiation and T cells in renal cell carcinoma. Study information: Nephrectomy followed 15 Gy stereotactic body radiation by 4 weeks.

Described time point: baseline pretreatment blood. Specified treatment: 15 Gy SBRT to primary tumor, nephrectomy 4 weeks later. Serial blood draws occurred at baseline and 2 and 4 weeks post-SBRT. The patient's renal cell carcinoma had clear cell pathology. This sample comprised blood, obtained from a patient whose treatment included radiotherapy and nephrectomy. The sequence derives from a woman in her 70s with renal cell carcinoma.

The DNA of the CDR3 is TGTGCCAGCAGCTCTCAACCGGGACTAGCGGGGAGGGGGGAGACCCAGTACTTC. It encodes CASSSQPGLAGRGETQYF. The V call is TRBV7-2, the J call TRBJ2-5; 13 positions agree with TRBD2. CDR3 length: 18 amino acids. Germline V CDR1 and CDR2: SGHTA, FQGNSA. Trimming at V came to 4 bases and at J to 5 bases, leaving 13 bases not matched to a gene.